Listed below are T cell receptor beta chains from one sample, sequenced in a study of blood T cell repertoires in COVID-19. Clones were sequenced by immunoSEQ multiplex PCR, and TCRdb holds only the in-frame ones, with some missing. The sample has fewer than 300,000 clones; roughly 90% are singletons. The material sequenced was peripheral blood. The receptors were sampled from a young woman with acute or convalescent COVID-19. CDR3s include the opening cysteine and the closing phenylalanine or tryptophan. D genes are given only for firm matches. Not every row has a clone size; where given, it reads once, few, many or a size class.

CDR3 | DNA | V | size | J | D
CASSVDRVRETQYF | TGTGCCAGCAGCGTAGACAGGGTTAGAGAGACCCAGTACTTC | TRBV9 | once | TRBJ2-5 | -
CASSGQTNNEQFF | TGCGCCAGCAGTGGACAGACTAACAATGAGCAGTTCTTC | TRBV5-1 | - | TRBJ2-1 | -
CASSAELAMVEQFF | TGTGCCAGCAGCGCCGAACTCGCCATGGTTGAGCAGTTCTTC | TRBV9 | - | TRBJ2-1 | -
CASSSSPRRGEKLFF | TGTGCCAGCAGCTCGTCTCCACGGCGGGGTGAAAAACTGTTTTTT | TRBV5-4 | - | TRBJ1-4 | -
CASSDLTGAGNTIYF | TGTGCCAGTAGCGACCTAACAGGGGCTGGAAACACCATATATTTT | TRBV19 | - | TRBJ1-3 | TRBD1
CASSYSHTGFNTEAFF | TGTGCCAGCAGTTACAGCCACACGGGGTTCAACACTGAAGCTTTCTTT | TRBV6-5 | - | TRBJ1-1 | -
CAWTPRGSTEAFF | TGTGCCTGGACCCCCCGGGGGTCCACTGAAGCTTTCTTT | TRBV30 | - | TRBJ1-1 | -
CASSLVQETQYF | TGTGCCAGCAGCTTAGTACAAGAGACCCAGTACTTC | TRBV7-8 | - | TRBJ2-5 | -
CASSYVVAGETQYF | TGTGCCAGCAGTTACGTCGTAGCGGGGGAGACCCAGTACTTC | TRBV6-2/TRBV6-3 | - | TRBJ2-5 | TRBD2
CASRLEGLHEQYF | TGTGCCAGCCGTCTAGAAGGTCTCCACGAGCAGTACTTC | TRBV13 | - | TRBJ2-7 | -
CASGTGGGGEQYF | TGTGCCAGCGGAACAGGGGGGGGAGGCGAGCAGTACTTC | TRBV6-6 | - | TRBJ2-7 | -
CAWSVTRVWGRATNEKLFF | TGTGCCTGGAGTGTAACCCGGGTTTGGGGGAGGGCAACTAATGAAAAACTGTTTTTT | TRBV30 | - | TRBJ1-4 | -
CASSLGAGGPFGEQFF | TGTGCCAGCAGCTTGGGTGCGGGAGGGCCCTTTGGTGAGCAGTTCTTC | TRBV5-6 | - | TRBJ2-1 | TRBD2
CASTHRGPSDTQYF | TGTGCCAGCACCCACAGGGGGCCTTCAGATACGCAGTATTTT | TRBV7-8 | - | TRBJ2-3 | TRBD1
CASKVGLTDTQYF | TGTGCCAGTAAGGTGGGGCTCACAGATACGCAGTATTTT | TRBV19 | - | TRBJ2-3 | -
CASIDRVAYGYTF | TGTGCCAGCATCGACAGGGTTGCCTATGGCTACACCTTC | TRBV5-6 | - | TRBJ1-2 | TRBD1
CASTPGQRGTEAFF | TGTGCCAGCACCCCGGGCCAGCGGGGTACTGAAGCTTTCTTT | TRBV9 | - | TRBJ1-1 | -
CASSLKENFLYNEQFF | TGTGCCAGCAGCTTAAAGGAGAACTTCCTATACAATGAGCAGTTCTTC | TRBV7-6 | - | TRBJ2-1 | -
CATSRDTVGVGTDTQYF | TGTGCCACCAGCAGAGATACAGTAGGGGTGGGCACAGATACGCAGTATTTT | TRBV15 | - | TRBJ2-3 | -
CSVSQDRGGYGYTF | TGCAGCGTTTCTCAGGACAGGGGCGGCTATGGCTACACCTTC | TRBV29-1 | - | TRBJ1-2 | TRBD1
CAWSVGGVYEQYF | TGTGCCTGGAGTGTAGGCGGGGTTTACGAGCAGTACTTC | TRBV30 | - | TRBJ2-7 | -
CASSLGTVTFNYGYTF | TGTGCCAGTAGTCTGGGGACAGTCACTTTTAACTATGGCTACACCTTC | TRBV19 | - | TRBJ1-2 | TRBD1
CASSLVPGTGLYGYTF | TGTGCCAGCAGCTTAGTCCCCGGGACAGGGCTCTATGGCTACACCTTC | TRBV7-9 | - | TRBJ1-2 | TRBD1
CASSLRLANNEQFF | TGTGCCAGCAGTTTACGACTAGCAAACAATGAGCAGTTCTTC | TRBV27 | - | TRBJ2-1 | TRBD2
CAWTGGGYGYTF | TGTGCCTGGACAGGGGGCGGCTATGGCTACACCTTC | TRBV30 | - | TRBJ1-2 | TRBD1
CASNPGLNYNEQFF | TGTGCCAGCAACCCGGGACTAAACTACAATGAGCAGTTCTTC | TRBV6-6 | - | TRBJ2-1 | TRBD2